This T cell receptor beta chain was identified in a study of vaccination effects on CD4 cells after COVID-19. Study background: Of the BNT162b2 and mRNA-1273 vaccines, participants received two doses of one or the other. After approximately 2 million PBMC were placed in each well, they were cultured with approximately 10 IU/ml IL-2 and roughly 10 ug/ml peptides. Study-level results: Few convalescent patients were studied, and early post-infection samples were lacking.

Cultured cells yielded isolated CD4+ T cells after 10 days. Half-medium replacement with IL-2 medium occurred on days 3 and 7. CDR1 and CDR2 (germline): LGHDT, YNNKEL (reference sequence). V shed 5 bases and J shed 4 bases, with 21 bases lying between them. There are 17 residues in the CDR3. This clone has just a few counts. Its antigen remains unidentified. Here immunoSEQ multiplex PCR was the method, and the copy in TCRdb shows in-frame clones only, minus some. The table records around 27,000 clones, 60% to 80% of them present only once. The rearrangement uses TRBV3-1 (or the pseudogene TRBV3-2) and TRBJ1-3; perhaps TRBD1 as D (6 bases). This material consisted of CD4+ T cells from PBMCs cultured without peptide, taken before COVID-19 vaccination. The TCR sequence derives from a human donor who received a COVID-19 vaccine. CDR3 residues: CASSFHAGTQAGNTIYF. The CDR3 region has the DNA TGTGCCAGCAGCTTTCATGCCGGGACACAAGCCGGAAACACCATATATTTT.